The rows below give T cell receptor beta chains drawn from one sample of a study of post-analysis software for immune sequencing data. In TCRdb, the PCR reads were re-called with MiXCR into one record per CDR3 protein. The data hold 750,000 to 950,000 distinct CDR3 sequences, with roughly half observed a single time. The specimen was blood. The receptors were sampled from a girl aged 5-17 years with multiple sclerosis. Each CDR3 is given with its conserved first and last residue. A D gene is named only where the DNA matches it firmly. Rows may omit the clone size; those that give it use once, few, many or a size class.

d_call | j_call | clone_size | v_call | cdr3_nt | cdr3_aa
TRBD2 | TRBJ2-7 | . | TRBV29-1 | TGCAGCGTGGGCCGACGGGGGGACTCCTCCTACGAGCAGTACTTC | CSVGRRGDSSYEQYF
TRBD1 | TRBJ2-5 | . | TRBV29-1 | TGCAGCGTTGAAGACAGGGGGAGCGGAGAGACCCAGTACTTC | CSVEDRGSGETQYF
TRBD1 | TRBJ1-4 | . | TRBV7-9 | TGTGCCAGCAGCGACACTACACAGGGGGTTATAGATGAAAAACGGTTTTTT | CASSDTTQGVIDEKRFF
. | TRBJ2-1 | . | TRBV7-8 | TGTGCCAGCAGCCTCGACAGACGCTCCTACAATGAGCAGTTCTTC | CASSLDRRSYNEQFF
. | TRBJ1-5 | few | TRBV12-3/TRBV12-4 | TGTGCCAGCAGTTACAGGGCCAATCAGCCCCAGCATTTT | CASSYRANQPQHF
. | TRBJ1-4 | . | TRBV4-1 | TGCGCCAGCAGCCAAGATGGTTGGCCAACTAATGAAAAACTGTTTTTT | CASSQDGWPTNEKLFF
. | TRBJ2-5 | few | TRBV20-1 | TGCAGTGCTAGGAGGACAGGGAGGGAAGAGACCCAGTACTTC | CSARRTGREETQYF
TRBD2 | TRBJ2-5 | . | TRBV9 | TGTGCCAGCAGCGTAGCTAGCGGGGCACCGGGAGCAGGGACCCAGTACTTC | CASSVASGAPGAGTQYF
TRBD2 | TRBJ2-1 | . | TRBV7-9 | TGTGCCAGCAGCCGCCCTGGCGGGAGCCACAATGAGCAGTTCTTC | CASSRPGGSHNEQFF
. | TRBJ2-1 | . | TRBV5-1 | TGCGCCAGCAGCTTGGCTACTACAGGATACAATGAGCAGTTCTTC | CASSLATTGYNEQFF
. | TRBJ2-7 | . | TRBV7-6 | TGTGCCAGCAGCCCCCGGCCCGGGGGCGCACGAGAGCAGTACTTC | CASSPRPGGAREQYF
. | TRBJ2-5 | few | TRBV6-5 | TGTGCCAGCAGCAGGGCCCGGGTAGGAGAGACCCAGTACTTC | CASSRARVGETQYF
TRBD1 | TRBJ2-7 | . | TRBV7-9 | TGTGCCAGCAGCTTACCCCGGACAGGGGCCTACGAGCAGTACTTC | CASSLPRTGAYEQYF
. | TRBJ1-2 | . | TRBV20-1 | TGCAGTGCTATCTACAGGGTCGACTATGGCTACACCTTC | CSAIYRVDYGYTF
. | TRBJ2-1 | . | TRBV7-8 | TGTGCCAGCAGCCCTCGGGAGTTCTACAATGAGCAGTTCTTC | CASSPREFYNEQFF
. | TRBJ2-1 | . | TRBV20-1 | TGCAGTGCCACGGACCAATACAATGAGCAGTTCTTC | CSATDQYNEQFF
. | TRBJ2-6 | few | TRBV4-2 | TGTGCCAGTGGACCCGGTCCGAATATAAACTCTGGGGCCAACGTCCTGACTTTC | CASGPGPNINSGANVLTF
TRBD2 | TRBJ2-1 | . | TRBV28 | TGTGCCAGCATTTTTACTAGCGGAATATACAATGAGCAGTTCTTC | CASIFTSGIYNEQFF
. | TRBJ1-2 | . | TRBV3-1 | TGTGCCAGCAGCCAAGATTCGACAGACTATGGCTACACCTTC | CASSQDSTDYGYTF
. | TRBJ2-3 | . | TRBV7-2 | TGTGCCAGCAGCTTAGAGGGTATGGTGGGAGATACGCAGTATTTT | CASSLEGMVGDTQYF
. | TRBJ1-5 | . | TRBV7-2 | TGTGCCAGCAGCTTAGTCAGGGCCCAGCCCCAGCATTTT | CASSLVRAQPQHF
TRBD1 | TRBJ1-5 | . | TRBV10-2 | TGCGTCAGCGGGACAGGGCTTGTGCAGCCCCAGCATTTT | CVSGTGLVQPQHF
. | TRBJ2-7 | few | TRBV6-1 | TGTGCCAGCAGTGAAGCGCTTCCCCGATACGAGCAGTACTTC | CASSEALPRYEQYF
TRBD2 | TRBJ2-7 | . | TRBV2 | TGTGCCAGCATCGAAAGGCCTAGCGGGAGGGGCGAGCAGTACTTC | CASIERPSGRGEQYF
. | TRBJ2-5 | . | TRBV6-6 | TGTGCCAGCAGTTATCCTATCGTTGGGGGGGCGAAGGAGCAGTACTTC | CASSYPIVGGAKEQYF
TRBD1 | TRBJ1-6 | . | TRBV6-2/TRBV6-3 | TGTGCCAGCAGTTACTCGGGACGTCGGACAGGGTTTGATAATTCACCCCTCCACTTT | CASSYSGRRTGFDNSPLHF
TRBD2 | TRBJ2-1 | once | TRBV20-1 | TGCAGTGCTAGATTTACTAGCGGGAGGAGGGGCTCCTACAATGAGCAGTTCTTC | CSARFTSGRRGSYNEQFF
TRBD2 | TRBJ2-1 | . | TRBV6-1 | TGTGCCAGCAGTGCTATCGTCCTAGCGGACCTTAGCTCCTACAATGAGCAGTTCTTC | CASSAIVLADLSSYNEQFF
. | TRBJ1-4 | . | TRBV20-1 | TGCAGTGCTAGGGAGGGGGGCGAAGAAAAACTGTTTTTT | CSAREGGEEKLFF
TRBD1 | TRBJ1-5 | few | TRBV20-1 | TGCAGTGCTAGCATCCGACAGGGTGGCAATCAGCCTCAGCATTTT | CSASIRQGGNQPQHF
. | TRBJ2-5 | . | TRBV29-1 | TGCAGCGTTGGGGTTCTCGAGGCCAGAGAGACCCAGTACTTC | CSVGVLEARETQYF
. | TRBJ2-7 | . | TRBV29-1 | TGCAGCGTTGTTCAGGGGCGCTCCTACGAGCAGTACTTC | CSVVQGRSYEQYF
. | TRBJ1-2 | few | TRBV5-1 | TGCGCCAGCAGCTTGGAGGGACCGAGCTATGGCTACACCTTC | CASSLEGPSYGYTF
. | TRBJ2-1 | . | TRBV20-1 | TGCAGTGCTCGACTCCGGGCAGTCAGGGTAGTGCTTAAGTTCTTC | CSARLRAVRVVLKFF
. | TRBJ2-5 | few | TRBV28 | TGTGCCAGCAGTCACGTTCCTCGGGAGACCCAGTACTTC | CASSHVPRETQYF
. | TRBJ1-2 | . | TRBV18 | TGTGCCAGCTCACCCTCACCAAGGGGCGGACCCTATGGCTACACCTTC | CASSPSPRGGPYGYTF
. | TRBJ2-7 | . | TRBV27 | TGTGCCAGCAGTTTAAAGGGTGCGGGGTACGAGCAGTACTTC | CASSLKGAGYEQYF
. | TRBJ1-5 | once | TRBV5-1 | TGCGCCAGCAGCTTGTGGGGTGGCGGCAATCAGCCCCAGCATTTT | CASSLWGGGNQPQHF
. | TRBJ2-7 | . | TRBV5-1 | TGCGCCAGCAGCTCTACTCTAGAGCAGGGAGGATCCTACGAGCAGTACTTC | CASSSTLEQGGSYEQYF
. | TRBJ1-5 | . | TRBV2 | TGTGCCAGCAGTGGGGGAGATCAGCCCCAGCATTTT | CASSGGDQPQHF
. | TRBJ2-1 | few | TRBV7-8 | TGTGCCAGCAGCTTAGTGGCTAGGAACAATGAGCAGTTCTTC | CASSLVARNNEQFF
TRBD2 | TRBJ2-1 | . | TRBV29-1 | TGCAGCTCGCGGACTAGCGGGACCCACAATGGGCAGTTCTTC | CSSRTSGTHNGQFF
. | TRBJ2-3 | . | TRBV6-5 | TGTGCCAGCAGTACCACCCCGGGGAATACGCAGTATTTT | CASSTTPGNTQYF
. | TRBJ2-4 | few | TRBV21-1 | TGTGCCAGCAGCATGGTAAAAGGGGGTGCCAAAAACATTCAGTACTTC | CASSMVKGGAKNIQYF
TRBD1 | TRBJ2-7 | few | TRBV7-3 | TGTGCCAGCAGCTTAGCTCAAGGACAGGGGGCCCGAGGGGAGCAGTACTTC | CASSLAQGQGARGEQYF
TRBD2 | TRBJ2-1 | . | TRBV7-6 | TGTGCCAGCAGCTTAGCCATATTGACTAGCGGGGGTTACAATGAGCAGTTCTTC | CASSLAILTSGGYNEQFF
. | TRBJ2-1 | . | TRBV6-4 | TGTGCCAGCAGTGACGCGCCAAGCTCCTACAATGAGCAGTTCTTC | CASSDAPSSYNEQFF
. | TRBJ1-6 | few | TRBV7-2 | TGTGCCAGCAGCTTAAGTAAAGGGAATGGATCACCCCTCCACTTT | CASSLSKGNGSPLHF
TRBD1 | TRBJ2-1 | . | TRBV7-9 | TGTGCCAGCAGCTTAGATCTTTTGCAGGGGGCTGTAGATGAGCAGTTCTTC | CASSLDLLQGAVDEQFF
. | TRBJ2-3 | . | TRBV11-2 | TGTGCCAGCAGCTTTACCAGGGAGGATACGCAGTATTTT | CASSFTREDTQYF
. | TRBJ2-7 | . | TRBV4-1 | TGCGCCAGCAGCCAGACCCGGGACATACTGGGCGAGCAGTACTTC | CASSQTRDILGEQYF
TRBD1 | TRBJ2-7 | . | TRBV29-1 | TGCAGCGTTAGGACAAGGGACAGACACTACGAGCAGTACTTC | CSVRTRDRHYEQYF
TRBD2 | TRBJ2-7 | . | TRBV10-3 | TGTGCCATCAAAACTAGCGGGAGTTCCGAGCAGTACTTC | CAIKTSGSSEQYF
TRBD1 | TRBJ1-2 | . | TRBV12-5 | TGTGCTAGTGGTTACCCAGGGGGCGCTGCCTATGGCTACACCTTC | CASGYPGGAAYGYTF
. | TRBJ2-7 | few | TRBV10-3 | TGTGGGAGACGGGACTTCTCCTACGAGCAGTACTTC | CGRRDFSYEQYF
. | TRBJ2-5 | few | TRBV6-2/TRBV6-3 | TGTGCCAGCAGTTACTACGAGACCCAGTACTTC | CASSYYETQYF
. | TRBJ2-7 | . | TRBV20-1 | TGCAGTGCTCCCTCGGGGGCAGGACCCTCCTACGAGCAGTACTTC | CSAPSGAGPSYEQYF
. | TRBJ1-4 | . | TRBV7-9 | TGTGCCAGCGGCAGCGATGAAAAACTGTTTTTT | CASGSDEKLFF